This is a list of T cell receptor beta chains from one sample in a study of beta chain features in type 1 diabetes. The method was immunoSEQ multiplex PCR; TCRdb's version includes in-frame clones alone and lacks a portion of them. The sample has roughly 140,000 clones, approximately 10% seen once. The specimen sequenced was central memory CD4+ T cells from blood. These receptors were collected from a man aged 18 to 30 in good health. CDR3s include the opening cysteine and the closing phenylalanine or tryptophan. A D gene is named only where the DNA matches it firmly. Only some rows state a clone size, as once, few, many or a class for expanded clones.

TRBV7-9	.	.	TRBJ2-7	CASSATRGQASYEQYF	TGTGCCAGCAGCGCGACCCGGGGACAAGCCTCCTACGAGCAGTACTTC
TRBV9	.	TRBD2	TRBJ2-7	CASSVDPSGSFGEQYF	TGTGCCAGCAGCGTAGATCCTAGCGGGAGCTTCGGCGAGCAGTACTTC
TRBV9	.	.	TRBJ2-5	CASSVGTGRAQETQYF	TGTGCCAGCAGCGTAGGTACGGGTCGGGCACAAGAGACCCAGTACTTC
TRBV27	.	TRBD1	TRBJ2-3	CASSRTGVGTDTQYF	TGTGCCAGCAGCCGGACAGGGGTGGGCACAGATACGCAGTATTTT
TRBV2	few	.	TRBJ2-5	CASSAGTRKGETQYF	TGTGCCAGCAGCGCCGGGACCAGAAAAGGGGAGACCCAGTACTTC
TRBV7-9	.	.	TRBJ2-7	CASSLIMGREQYF	TGTGCCAGCAGCTTAATCATGGGCAGGGAGCAGTACTTC
TRBV30	.	.	TRBJ1-5	CAWSAGDNQPQHF	TGTGCCTGGAGTGCAGGGGACAATCAGCCCCAGCATTTT
TRBV29-1	many	.	TRBJ2-7	CSVEESPGSPYEQYF	TGCAGCGTTGAAGAGTCCCCAGGGAGCCCCTACGAGCAGTACTTC
TRBV7-2	.	TRBD2	TRBJ2-1	CASSSGGYNEQFF	TGTGCCAGCAGCTCGGGAGGTTACAATGAGCAGTTCTTC
TRBV14	.	TRBD2	TRBJ2-1	CASSQDTLAVSYNEQFF	TGTGCCAGCAGCCAAGACACCCTAGCGGTTTCCTACAATGAGCAGTTCTTC
TRBV5-1	.	TRBD1	TRBJ2-5	CASSSTGFQETQYF	TGCGCCAGCAGCTCGACAGGGTTCCAAGAGACCCAGTACTTC
TRBV5-4	.	.	TRBJ2-5	CASSILSSETQYF	TGTGCCAGCAGCATCCTTTCAAGCGAGACCCAGTACTTC
TRBV4-1	.	.	TRBJ1-2	CASSQDRTVYTF	TGCGCCAGCAGCCAAGATAGGACAGTCTACACCTTC
TRBV4-3	few	.	TRBJ2-3	CASSQSRPGLQPSTDTQYF	TGCGCCAGCAGCCAATCGCGGCCGGGACTCCAACCAAGCACAGATACGCAGTATTTT
TRBV7-2	.	.	TRBJ2-5	CASSLQGSRETQYF	TGTGCCAGCAGCTTACAGGGGAGTCGAGAGACCCAGTACTTC
TRBV5-1	.	TRBD1	TRBJ1-5	CASSPTGEVRNQPQHF	TGCGCCAGCAGCCCGACAGGGGAGGTGCGCAATCAGCCCCAGCATTTT
TRBV23-1	few	.	TRBJ1-1	CARSLTRGGRKDTEAFF	TGCGCCCGCAGTCTAACCCGCGGGGGGCGGAAGGACACTGAAGCTTTCTTT
TRBV4-3	few	TRBD1	TRBJ2-3	CASSPTGQGGDTQYF	TGCGCCAGCAGTCCGACCGGACAGGGGGGAGATACGCAGTATTTT
TRBV7-9	few	.	TRBJ1-1	CASSSRQGVNTEAFF	TGTGCCAGCAGTTCACGCCAGGGTGTGAACACTGAAGCTTTCTTT
TRBV9	.	TRBD1	TRBJ2-3	CASSVGGQLGGTDTQYF	TGTGCCAGCAGCGTAGGGGGACAGCTTGGGGGCACAGATACGCAGTATTTT
TRBV7-9	.	TRBD1	TRBJ1-1	CASSPPGQVDTEAFF	TGTGCCAGCAGCCCCCCGGGACAGGTGGACACTGAAGCTTTCTTT
TRBV30	many	.	TRBJ1-1	CAWRRGYSAEAFF	TGTGCCTGGAGAAGAGGATACTCAGCTGAAGCTTTCTTT
TRBV20-1	few	.	TRBJ1-1	CSARDGRPAFF	TGCAGTGCCAGAGACGGCCGCCCAGCTTTCTTT
TRBV15	few	TRBD1	TRBJ2-5	CATSRRGSTGLGETQYF	TGTGCCACCAGCAGAAGAGGATCGACAGGGCTTGGGGAGACCCAGTACTTC
TRBV4-2	.	TRBD1	TRBJ1-4	CASSHGTGASSTNEKLFF	TGTGCCAGCAGCCACGGGACAGGGGCCTCCTCAACTAATGAAAAACTGTTTTTT
TRBV6-5	few	TRBD2	TRBJ2-1	CASSYSASGVLDEQFF	TGTGCCAGCAGTTACTCGGCTAGCGGGGTCTTGGATGAGCAGTTCTTC
TRBV29-1	.	.	TRBJ2-3	CSVGVRSTTDTQYF	TGCAGCGTTGGGGTTAGATCTACCACAGATACGCAGTATTTT
TRBV5-1	few	.	TRBJ1-1	CGSRLGHLNTEAFF	TGCGGGAGCCGTTTGGGACACCTGAACACTGAAGCTTTCTTT